What follows are 22 T cell receptor beta chains derived from one specimen sequenced in a study of breast tumors, draining lymph nodes, adjacent tissues. In TCRdb, the multiplex PCR reads were re-called with MiXCR into one record per CDR3 protein. Found here are more than 15,000 distinct CDR3 sequences, about 60% of them singletons; the top ten hold about a fifth. The specimen sequenced was tumor-adjacent breast tissue. The source of these receptors is a female donor with breast cancer. Some clones in this sample may be carry-over from other donors' samples.

This clonotype has at least ten counts. The genes are TRBV7-3 and TRBJ2-2; TRBD1 matches 7 bases. The germline V gene has CDR1 SGHTA and CDR2 FQGTGA. This CDR3 region has 17 residues. Unmatched junction bases numbered 10, after V lost 5 bases and J lost 1 base. CDR3 sequence (DNA): TGTGCCAGCAGCGCAAGAACCGGGACAGTGAACACCGGGGAGCTGTTTTTT. Amino acid sequence: CASSARTGTVNTGELFF.

This clonotype was counted many times. The chain has TRBV5-5 and TRBJ2-3, with D possibly called TRBD1 or TRBD2 (6 bases each). Germline lookup yields CDR1 SGHKS and CDR2 YYEKEE (reference sequence). The CDR3 sequence is 17 residues long. V lost 0 bases and J lost 1, with 15 bases in between. The CDR3 spells CASSLVGGSGRTDTQYF. CDR3 nucleotides: TGTGCCAGCAGCTTGGTAGGGGGGTCCGGCCGCACAGATACGCAGTATTTT.

The table lists this clonotype with a few counts. The chain employs TRBV7-3 and TRBJ2-5; TRBD1 or TRBD2 may be the D gene (6 bases each). This CDR3 spans 14 amino acids. Trimming stripped 2 bases from V and 2 bases from J, with 9 bases between. CDR1 is SGHTA, CDR2 FQGTGA, per germline. CDR3 sequence reads: CASSLGGGQETQYF. The CDR3 DNA is TGTGCCAGCAGCTTAGGAGGGGGTCAAGAGACCCAGTACTTC.

The chain has TRBV7-8 and TRBJ1-5; 8 bases line up with TRBD1. This CDR3 region has 16 residues. The V segment lost 2 bases and the J segment 5 bases; nucleotides outside the gene matches: 8. From germline, CDR1 is SGHVS and CDR2 FQNEAQ. In DNA, the CDR3 is TGTGCCAGCAGCTTAAGGGGAAAGACAGGGGATCAGCCCCAGCATTTT. The encoded protein is CASSLRGKTGDQPQHF.

This clonotype was counted at least ten times. V and J are TRBV7-9 and TRBJ1-1; D is ambiguous. This CDR3 spans 12 amino acids. In germline, CDR1 is SEHNR, CDR2 FQNEAQ (reference sequence). The V and J ends lost 4 bases and 7 bases respectively, with 10 bases between them. In DNA form, the CDR3 reads TGTGCCAGCAGCTCGACACAGTTTGAAGCTTTCTTT. Translation gives CASSSTQFEAFF.

Regarding this clonotype: A read error may produce the germline difference seen at one junction end. The chain uses TRBV4-1 and TRBJ1-4; D gene unclear. The CDR3 runs 16 residues. CDR1 is MGHRA, CDR2 YSYEKL, per germline. CDR3 sequence reads: CASSQEPRKTNEKLFF. CDR3 nucleotide sequence: TGTGCCAGCAGCCAAGAGCCACGGAAAACTAATGAAAAACTGTTTTTT.

By sample share, this clonotype is medium-sized. Mismatch with germline at one junction end may stem from a read error. This sequence joins TRBV7-7 and TRBJ2-5; D unresolved. Per the germline V gene, CDR1 is SSHAT and CDR2 is FNYEAQ (reference sequence). CDR3 length: 14 amino acids. This CDR3 is CASSLGSSLETQYF. CDR3 nucleotide sequence: TGTGCTAGCAGCTTAGGTAGTAGTTTGGAGACCCAGTACTTC.

The CDR3 DNA reads TGCGCCAGCAGCTGGACGGGAGAGAATTCACCCCTCCACTTT. Amino acid sequence: CASSWTGENSPLHF. The chain joins TRBV5-1 to TRBJ1-6; D is unresolved. V dropped 3 bases and J dropped 7 bases, with 11 bases sitting between them. In germline, CDR1 is SGHRS, CDR2 YFSETQ. The CDR3 contains 14 residues.

A word on this clonotype: Sequence at one end of the junction differs from germline and may be a read error. The chain has TRBV7-9 and TRBJ2-5; 7 bases are a match to TRBD2. This CDR3 region has 13 residues. CDR1 SEHNR and CDR2 FQNEAQ come from the germline V gene (reference sequence). The CDR3 DNA follows: TGTGCCAGCACCTTACCGGGGGGAGAGACCCAGTACTTC. This sequence encodes CASTLPGGETQYF.

A single count supports this clonotype. The rearrangement links TRBV15 to TRBJ1-5, with D possibly being TRBD1 (5 bases). The CDR3 totals 14 residues. With 8 bases removed from V and 3 bases from J, the gap between germline ends came to 14 bases. The germline V gene encodes CDR1 LNHNV and CDR2 YYDKDF (reference sequence). The CDR3 reads CATGQGSFNQPQHF. The CDR3 coding sequence is TGTGCCACCGGACAAGGGAGTTTCAATCAGCCCCAGCATTTT.

The rearrangement links TRBV15 to TRBJ2-2, with a weak D call TRBD2 (5 bases). The CDR3 is 15 residues long. V lost 1 base and J lost 4, with 10 bases in between. Germline lookup yields CDR1 LNHNV and CDR2 YYDKDF (reference sequence). Written as DNA, the CDR3 is TGTGCCACCAGCAGAGGTCTTCGGGGCACCGGGGAGCTGTTTTTT. This gives the protein CATSRGLRGTGELFF.

This clonotype has at least ten counts. The chain links TRBV4-3 to TRBJ1-4, with D perhaps matching TRBD1 (5 bases). Between the trimmed V and J ends, which lost 1 base and 6 bases, there was a span of 18 bases. CDR3 length: 17 amino acids. Germline V lookup: CDR1 LGHNA, CDR2 YSLEER. The CDR3 region has the DNA TGCGCCAGCAGCCAAGGTCACCTAGGGGAAGAGGATGAAAAACTGTTTTTT. It codes for CASSQGHLGEEDEKLFF.

This chain connects TRBV6-2 or TRBV6-3 to TRBJ2-1; 7 bases map to TRBD2. Trimming took 5 bases from V and 2 from J; bases not matched to a gene: 3. This CDR3 comprises 14 residues. Germline V lookup: CDR1 MNHEY, CDR2 SVGEGT. The CDR3 DNA reads as TGTGCCAGCAGTGAGACTAGCACCTACAATGAGCAGTTCTTC. Translating it yields CASSETSTYNEQFF.

The rearrangement links TRBV24-1 to TRBJ2-1; 8 bases fit TRBD2. Looked up from germline, CDR1 is KGHDR and CDR2 is SFDVKD. The J segment lost 7 bases and the V segment lost 8 bases, leaving 6 bases of the junction unmatched. This CDR3 region has 13 residues. The CDR3 spells CATTSPGGNEQFF. DNA of the CDR3: TGTGCCACCACCTCCCCGGGGGGGAATGAGCAGTTCTTC.

This clonotype was detected many times. Being one base from a much bigger clone, this may be a read error. V gene TRBV20-1 combines with J gene TRBJ1-5; D gene uncertain. This CDR3 is 14 amino acids long. Germline CDR1 and CDR2: DFQATT and SNEGSKA (reference sequence). CDR3 sequence: CSARDPSSNPPQHF. Here the CDR3 DNA reads TGCAGTGCTAGAGATCCAAGTAGCAATCCGCCCCAGCATTTT.

V gene TRBV7-9 combines with J gene TRBJ1-6; D may be TRBD1 (5 bases). CDR3 length: 17 residues. V was shortened by 1 base and J by 0 bases, with 10 bases between the two germline ends. Germline V gene sequence: CDR1 SEHNR, CDR2 FQNEAQ (reference sequence). The CDR3 here is CASSLGEGSSYNSPLHF. The CDR3 DNA reads as TGTGCCAGCAGCTTAGGGGAGGGGAGCTCCTATAATTCACCCCTCCACTTT.

CDR3 DNA: TGCGCCAGCAGCCAAGATCCCCGGACAGGCCTTTCCGGGGAGCTGTTTTTT. Amino acids: CASSQDPRTGLSGELFF. V usage is TRBV4-3 and J usage is TRBJ2-2, with TRBD1 matching 7 bases. Germline V gene sequence: CDR1 LGHNA, CDR2 YSLEER. The CDR3 runs 17 residues. J was trimmed by 6 bases and V by 0 bases; bases with no gene match: 10.

This clonotype occurred a few times. V is TRBV2 and J is TRBJ1-5, with D hard to call. Looked up from germline, CDR1 is SNHLY and CDR2 is FYNNEI. Trimming removed 5 bases at V and 7 bases at J, with 24 bases between. The CDR3 spans 17 residues. As DNA, the CDR3 is TGTGCCAGCAGTAGCCGGACCCACGGGCTTCGTGGGCAGCCCCAGCATTTT. It specifies CASSSRTHGLRGQPQHF.

This chain links TRBV7-2 with TRBJ2-3; 7 bases agree with TRBD2. V gave up 5 bases and J gave up 4 bases; unmatched junction bases: 9. The germline gives CDR1 SGHTA, CDR2 FQGNSA. There are 15 residues in the CDR3. The CDR3: CASSPTSSRSDTQYF. DNA for the CDR3: TGTGCCAGCAGCCCGACTAGCTCCAGATCAGATACGCAGTATTTT.

The chain uses TRBV14 and TRBJ2-5; 11 bases match TRBD2. Germline loops: CDR1 SGHDN, CDR2 FVKESK. Trimming cost V 5 bases and J 4 bases; bases outside gene matches: 6. The CDR3 is 15 amino acids. CDR3 coding DNA: TGTGCCAGCAGCAGACTAGCGGGATTGGGAGAGACCCAGTACTTC. Encoded protein: CASSRLAGLGETQYF.

By sample fraction, this clonotype is medium-sized. V gene TRBV4-2 combines with J gene TRBJ2-5, with a weak D call TRBD2 (5 bases). Germline loops: CDR1 LGHNA, CDR2 YNFKEQ. The ends were cut back, 1 base at V and 1 base at J, with 10 bases in the middle. This CDR3 is built from 15 residues. The CDR3 sequence is CASSQGAAAQETQYF. The CDR3 coding sequence is TGTGCCAGCAGCCAAGGTGCAGCGGCCCAAGAGACCCAGTACTTC.

The chain combines TRBV29-1 with TRBJ2-3, with unresolved D. CDR3 length: 12 amino acids. V lost 4 bases, J lost 6 bases, and 11 bases lay in between. CDR1 and CDR2 (germline): SQVTM, ANQGSEA. In DNA, the CDR3 is TGCAGCGTTGGCCTAGTGCCGGATACGCAGTATTTT. Translating gives CSVGLVPDTQYF.